This T cell receptor beta chain was identified during a study of T cells in narcolepsy. Using immunoSEQ multiplex PCR, the repertoire was profiled, and TCRdb retains in-frame clones only, with some absent. The sample consists of tens of thousands of clones, about 85% of them appearing once. The clonotype comes from a human donor in good health. The sequenced sample was memory (CD45RA-) CD4+ T cells from blood.

This chain's CDR3 is CASSRDLAGDNEQFF. DNA for the CDR3: TGTGCCAGCAGCCGCGACCTAGCGGGAGATAATGAGCAGTTCTTC. This chain joins TRBV13 and TRBJ2-1, with TRBD2 identical over 10 bases. CDR1 PRHDT and CDR2 FYEKMQ come from the germline V gene (reference sequence). The V segment lost 5 bases and the J segment 7 bases; nucleotides outside the gene matches: 8. The CDR3 has 15 residues.